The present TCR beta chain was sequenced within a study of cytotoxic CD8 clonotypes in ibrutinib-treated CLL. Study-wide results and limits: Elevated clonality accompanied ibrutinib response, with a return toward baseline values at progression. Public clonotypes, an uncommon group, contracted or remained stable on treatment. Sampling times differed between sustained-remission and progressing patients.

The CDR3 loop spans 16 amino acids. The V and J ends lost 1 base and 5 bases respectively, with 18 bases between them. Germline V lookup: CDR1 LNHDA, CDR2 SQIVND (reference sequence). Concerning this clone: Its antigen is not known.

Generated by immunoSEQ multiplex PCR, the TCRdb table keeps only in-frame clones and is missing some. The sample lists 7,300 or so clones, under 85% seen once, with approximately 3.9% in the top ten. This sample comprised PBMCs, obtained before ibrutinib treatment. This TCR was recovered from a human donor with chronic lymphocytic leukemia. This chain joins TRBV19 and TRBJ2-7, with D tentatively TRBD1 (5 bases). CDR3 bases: TGTGCCAGTAGTATAGGATGGGTGGGCAGGGCAAACGAGCAGTACTTC. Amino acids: CASSIGWVGRANEQYF.